The text below deals with one TCR beta chain. The CDR3 length is 15 residues. The V gene lost 0 bases and the J gene lost 3 bases, with 11 bases spanning the gap. Germline assignment: CDR1 SGHRS and CDR2 YFSETQ. This sample is part of a study of blood T cell repertoires in COVID-19. Study details: Acute and convalescent COVID-19 specimens originated in the United States, Italy and Spain.

The method was immunoSEQ multiplex PCR; TCRdb's version includes in-frame clones alone and lacks a portion of them. This sample has some 110,000 clones, with less than 90% found just once. The chain joins TRBV5-1 to TRBJ2-3; maybe TRBD2 (6 bases). The specimen sequenced was peripheral blood. This sequence originates from a human donor in a cohort sampled during active COVID-19. The CDR3 sequence: CASSLGGTETDTQYF. The CDR3 DNA reads TGCGCCAGCAGCTTGGGCGGGACTGAGACAGATACGCAGTATTTT.